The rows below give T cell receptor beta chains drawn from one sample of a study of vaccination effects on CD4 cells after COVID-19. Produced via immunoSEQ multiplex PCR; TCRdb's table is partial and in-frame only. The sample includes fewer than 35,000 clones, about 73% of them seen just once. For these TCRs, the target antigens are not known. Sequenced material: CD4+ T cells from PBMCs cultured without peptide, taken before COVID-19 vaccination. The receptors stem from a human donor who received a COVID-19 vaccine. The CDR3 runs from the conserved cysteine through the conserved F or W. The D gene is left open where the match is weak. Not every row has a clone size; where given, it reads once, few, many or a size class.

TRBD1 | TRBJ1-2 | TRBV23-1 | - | TGCGCCAGCAACAACCAGGGGGGCTATGGCTACACCTTC | CASNNQGGYGYTF
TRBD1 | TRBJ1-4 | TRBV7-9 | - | TGTGCCAGCAGCTTCCCTTCAGGGGGGCATGAAAAACTGTTTTTT | CASSFPSGGHEKLFF
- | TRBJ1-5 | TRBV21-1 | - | TGTGCCAGCAGCAACTCCAGGGGTACCAATCAGCCCCAGCATTTT | CASSNSRGTNQPQHF
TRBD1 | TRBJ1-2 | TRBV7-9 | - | TGTGCCAGCAGCTTAAGTGGCCAGGGGGACGTTGCTGGCTACACCTTC | CASSLSGQGDVAGYTF
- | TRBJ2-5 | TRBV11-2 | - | TGTGCCAGCAGCTTAGGAATTGGGGCGGGACAAGAGACCCAGTACTTC | CASSLGIGAGQETQYF
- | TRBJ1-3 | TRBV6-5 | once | TGTGCCAGCAGAGCTGACAGGCTCTCTGGAAACACCATATATTTT | CASRADRLSGNTIYF
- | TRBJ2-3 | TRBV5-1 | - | TGCGCCAGCAGCTTAGGGCGGGACCGAAAATTAAGGCCTACGCAGTATTTT | CASSLGRDRKLRPTQYF
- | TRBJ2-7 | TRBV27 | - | TGTGCCAGCAGTTTATTAGGGGGGGACAGTTACTACGAGCAGTACTTC | CASSLLGGDSYYEQYF
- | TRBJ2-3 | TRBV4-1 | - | TGCGCCAGCAGCCAAGTTCTCGGGAGCTCTATAGATACGCAGTATTTT | CASSQVLGSSIDTQYF
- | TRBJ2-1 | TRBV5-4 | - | TGTGCCAGCAGCTTGAGGCTCGTCAATGAGCAGTTCTTC | CASSLRLVNEQFF
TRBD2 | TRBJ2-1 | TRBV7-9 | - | TGTGCCAGCAGCTTAGTTAGCGGGCATTACAATGAGCAGTTCTTC | CASSLVSGHYNEQFF
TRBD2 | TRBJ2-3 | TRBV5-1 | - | TGCGCCAGCAGCTTGGTGTCGGGAGGAGGCACAGATACGCAGTATTTT | CASSLVSGGGTDTQYF
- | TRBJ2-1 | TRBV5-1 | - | TGCGCCAGCAGCTCAAACAATGAGCAGTTCTTC | CASSSNNEQFF
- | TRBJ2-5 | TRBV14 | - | TGTGCCAGCAGCCAAGATCGGTTGGGGACTTACCAAGAGACCCAGTACTTC | CASSQDRLGTYQETQYF
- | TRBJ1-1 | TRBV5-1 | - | TGCGCCAGCAGCTTCCAGGGGAACACTGAAGCTTTCTTT | CASSFQGNTEAFF
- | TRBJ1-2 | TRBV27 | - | TGTGCCAGCAGTCCTAGGGGTCAGTACTATGGCTACACCTTC | CASSPRGQYYGYTF
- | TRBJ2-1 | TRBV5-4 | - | TGTGCCAGCAGCCAGAGGACAGCCAATGAGCAGTTCTTC | CASSQRTANEQFF
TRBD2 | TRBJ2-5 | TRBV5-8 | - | TGTGCCAGCAGCTTGGCTCGACTAGCGGGAGCTTCTACGGAGACCCAGTACTTC | CASSLARLAGASTETQYF
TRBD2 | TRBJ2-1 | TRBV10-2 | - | TGCGCCAGCAGTGTAGGCGGGAGACCGTACAATGAGCAGTTCTTC | CASSVGGRPYNEQFF
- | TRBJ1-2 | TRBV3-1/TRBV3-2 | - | TGTGCCAGCAGCAGGAGGTCAGGAGGGTATGGCTACACCTTC | CASSRRSGGYGYTF
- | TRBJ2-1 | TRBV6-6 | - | TGTGCCAGCAGCTCTCGGGTGAGCTCCTACAATGAGCAGTTCTTC | CASSSRVSSYNEQFF
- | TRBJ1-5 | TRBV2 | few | TGTGCCAGCAGTGAGAGCCAGAACAATCAGCCCCAGCATTTT | CASSESQNNQPQHF
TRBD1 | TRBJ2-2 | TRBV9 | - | TGTGCCAGCAGCGTAGCGACAGGGAATATGGCCGGGGAGCTGTTTTTT | CASSVATGNMAGELFF
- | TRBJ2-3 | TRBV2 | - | TGTGCCAGCGGTCTAGGGTCGAGCACAGATACGCAGTATTTT | CASGLGSSTDTQYF
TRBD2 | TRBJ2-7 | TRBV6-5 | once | TGTGCCAGCGACAGCGGGAGGGCCGTAAACGAGCAGTACTTC | CASDSGRAVNEQYF
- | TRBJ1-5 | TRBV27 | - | TGTGCCAGCTTCTCAGGGCTCAATCAGCCCCAGCATTTT | CASFSGLNQPQHF
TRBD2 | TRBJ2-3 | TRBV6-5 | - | TGTGCCAGCAGTTACTCTGGCGGGAGGGCCGGAGATACGCAGTATTTT | CASSYSGGRAGDTQYF
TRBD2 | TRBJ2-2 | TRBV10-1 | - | TGCGCCACCGGGACTAGCGGGAACACCGGGGAGCTGTTTTTT | CATGTSGNTGELFF
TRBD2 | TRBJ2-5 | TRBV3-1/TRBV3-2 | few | TGTGCCAGCAGCCGCGGGGGACAAGAGACCCAGTACTTC | CASSRGGQETQYF
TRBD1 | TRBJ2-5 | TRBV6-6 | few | TGTGCCAGCAGTTACGGACAGGGGACCCTCCAAGAGACCCAGTACTTC | CASSYGQGTLQETQYF
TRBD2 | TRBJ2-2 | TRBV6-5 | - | TGTGCCAGCAGGGGACTAGCGGAGACCGGGGAGCTGTTTTTT | CASRGLAETGELFF
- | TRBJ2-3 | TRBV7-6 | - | TGTGCCAGCAGTTTGATGGGACTTGGCACAGATACGCAGTATTTT | CASSLMGLGTDTQYF
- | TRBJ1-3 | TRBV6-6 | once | TGTGCCAGCGAACAGGGTGCTGGAAACACCATATATTTT | CASEQGAGNTIYF
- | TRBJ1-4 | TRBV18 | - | TGTGCCAGCTCACGAAACACCGGGGCAAATAATGAAAAACTGTTTTTT | CASSRNTGANNEKLFF
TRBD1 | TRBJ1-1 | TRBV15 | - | TGTGCCACCAGCAGAGTCAGGGGGCTGGGGCTGAACACTGAAGCTTTCTTT | CATSRVRGLGLNTEAFF
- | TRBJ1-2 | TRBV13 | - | TGTGCCAGCAGCTCTCGGGGGGGGCAGGGCGGCTACACCTTC | CASSSRGGQGGYTF
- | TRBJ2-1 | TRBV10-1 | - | TGCGCCAGCAGTGGGAGTGCGTGGGCTGAGCAGTTCTTC | CASSGSAWAEQFF
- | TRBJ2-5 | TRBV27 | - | TGTGCCAGCAGTTTTTCCTCGGCGGGGCCCAGTAAACAAGAGACCCAGTACTTC | CASSFSSAGPSKQETQYF
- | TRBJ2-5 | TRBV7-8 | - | TGTGCCAGCAGCTTAGTTTCTAGCCGAGAGACCCAGTACTTC | CASSLVSSRETQYF
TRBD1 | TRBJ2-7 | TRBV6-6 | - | TGTGCCAGCAGTTCGCCGGACAGGGATCGCGAGCAGTACTTC | CASSSPDRDREQYF
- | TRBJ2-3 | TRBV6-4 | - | TGTGCCAGCAGTGACTCGATGAGGGCTCCAAAACGCACAGATACGCAGTATTTT | CASSDSMRAPKRTDTQYF
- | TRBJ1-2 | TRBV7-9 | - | TGTGCCAGCAGATTGGACAGAACTAACTATGGCTACACCTTC | CASRLDRTNYGYTF
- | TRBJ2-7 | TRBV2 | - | TGTGCCAGCCGAGGTACCCCGCGGTCCTACGAGCAGTACTTC | CASRGTPRSYEQYF
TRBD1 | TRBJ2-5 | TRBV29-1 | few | TGCAGCGTTCCCGAAAAGGGGGACAGGAAGGCCTCGCAGTACTTC | CSVPEKGDRKASQYF
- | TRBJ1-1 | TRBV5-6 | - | TGTGCCAGCAGCAGTACAAGAAACACTGAAGCTTTCTTT | CASSSTRNTEAFF
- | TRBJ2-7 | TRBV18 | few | TGTGCCAGCTCACCAACCGGGACTTCGGGTTACGAGCAGTACTTC | CASSPTGTSGYEQYF
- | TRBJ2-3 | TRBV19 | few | TGTGCCAGTAAGCTGGACTTATCCACAGATACGCAGTATTTT | CASKLDLSTDTQYF
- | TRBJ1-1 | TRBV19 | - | TGTGCCAGTAGTATTAGAGAGGGACGGACTGAAGCTTTCTTT | CASSIREGRTEAFF